These 2 T cell receptor beta chains were all obtained from the same sample, sequenced in a study of blood T cell repertoires in COVID-19. Sequenced by immunoSEQ multiplex PCR; TCRdb stores in-frame clones only, minus some. This table holds 85,000 to 130,000 clones, more than 85% found once. The material sequenced was peripheral blood. These TCRs come from a human donor in a cohort sampled during active COVID-19.

The rearrangement links TRBV5-1 to TRBJ2-7, with D unclear. V was clipped by 0 bases and J by 2 bases, with 9 bases between them. Germline CDR1 and CDR2: SGHRS and YFSETQ. CDR3 length equals 14 residues. CDR3 in amino acids: CASSLGALPYEQYF. In DNA, the CDR3 is TGCGCCAGCAGCTTGGGGGCTCTTCCCTACGAGCAGTACTTC.

The chain employs TRBV13 and TRBJ2-6, with a weak D call TRBD1 (6 bases). The germline V gene has CDR1 PRHDT and CDR2 FYEKMQ (reference sequence). V was trimmed by 3 bases and J by 3 bases, leaving 9 bases between them. This CDR3 has 15 residues. The CDR3 coding sequence is TGTGCCAGCAGCTTCAAGACAGGTGGGGCCAACGTCCTGACTTTC. Encoded protein: CASSFKTGGANVLTF.